This T cell receptor (beta chain) was profiled in a study of control samples from healthy donors and cancer patients. The protocol was immunoSEQ multiplex PCR, while the TCRdb copy is restricted to in-frame clones and leaves out a portion. The repertoire has 250,000 to 300,000 clones, almost 85% of them found once; the top ten carry 13%. V shed 6 bases and J shed 2 bases, with 6 bases lying between them. The germline CDR1 and CDR2 sequences are SGHTA and FQGNSA. This CDR3 spans 12 amino acids. Sequencing used PBMCs. The receptor's source is a woman aged 55-75 years with lung cancer. The genes are TRBV7-2 and TRBJ2-3; D is ambiguous. The CDR3 bases are TGTGCCAGCAGTTCCCTCACAGATACGCAGTATTTT. Its translation is CASSSLTDTQYF.